Listed below are T cell receptor beta chains from one sample, sequenced in a study of blood T cell repertoires in COVID-19. This table comes from immunoSEQ multiplex PCR, and its TCRdb copy is limited to in-frame clones, with some not included. The repertoire has about 240,000 clones, 83% of them found once; the top ten carry 3% to 4.5%. The sample was PBMCs or T cells enriched from blood (not recorded which). All receptors come from a woman aged 40-49 years who had been exposed to COVID-19. The CDR3 runs from the conserved cysteine through the conserved F or W.

v_gene	j_gene	CDR3aa
TRBV5-6	TRBJ2-6	CASSLGQSLQAGANVLTF
TRBV4-1	TRBJ1-2	CASSRSGQGAQPTAF
TRBV5-6	TRBJ2-1	CASSTGTSGNNEQFF
TRBV3-1/TRBV3-2	TRBJ1-5	CASSRKGSNQPQHF
TRBV5-8	TRBJ1-5	CASSLDLVQPQHF
TRBV27	TRBJ2-3	CASSFYGGAPSDTQYF
TRBV5-1	TRBJ1-2	CASSLLPGGNGYTF
TRBV5-1	TRBJ1-5	CASSLEPGTHQPQHF
TRBV6-5	TRBJ2-3	CASIGGADTQYF
TRBV29-1	TRBJ1-1	CSVGQGGVGDTEAFF
TRBV19	TRBJ1-4	CASSITDEKLFF
TRBV5-6	TRBJ1-1	CASTLTGTFHEAFF
TRBV7-2	TRBJ1-3	CASSLHTGAGNTIYF
TRBV2	TRBJ2-2	CASSRTSGGGNTGELFF
TRBV2	TRBJ2-7	CASRVDSFSYEQYF
TRBV28	TRBJ1-2	CASSQAGTGGEGYTF
TRBV28	TRBJ2-7	CASSLDWSYEQYF
TRBV6-2/TRBV6-3	TRBJ1-2	CASSQAPFYGYTF
TRBV9	TRBJ2-2	CASSVGTSGGPTGGELFF
TRBV10-3	TRBJ2-1	CAIKTSGVDNEQFF
TRBV7-3	TRBJ2-7	CASSLTGGRDEQYF
TRBV7-2	TRBJ1-3	CASSSARGQGAAGNTIYF
TRBV20-1	TRBJ1-5	CSASSGQGNQPQHF
TRBV5-1	TRBJ1-1	CASSLTENTEAFF
TRBV11-2	TRBJ1-2	CASSLDSNYGYTF
TRBV28	TRBJ1-5	CASSFGGGDLAKPQHF
TRBV2	TRBJ2-1	CASSFSGGLGVYNEQFF
TRBV29-1	TRBJ1-3	CSVEGQGAGNTIYF
TRBV5-6	TRBJ2-2	CASSFGGVNTGELFF
TRBV28	TRBJ2-5	CASSRGLAGSSQYF
TRBV5-5	TRBJ1-4	CASSLMGQDVNEKLFF
TRBV18	TRBJ2-7	CASSPSSSPLPEQYF
TRBV6-5	TRBJ2-7	CASSPGSSSYEQYF
TRBV5-1	TRBJ2-5	CASQLLEAGGETQYF
TRBV2	TRBJ1-2	CASSVSVTNYGYTF
TRBV6-6	TRBJ1-2	CASTERSGQGARGYTF
TRBV5-1	TRBJ2-1	CASSLVTTTEQFF
TRBV30	TRBJ2-2	CAWSGTLREELFF
TRBV5-6	TRBJ2-3	CASGPPDYTDTQYF
TRBV10-3	TRBJ2-7	CAIRGQLPGNYEQYF
TRBV19	TRBJ1-1	CASSAGAGGAFF
TRBV3-1/TRBV3-2	TRBJ1-2	CASSLTGLAGYTF
TRBV7-3	TRBJ2-2	CASSIRTANTGELFF
TRBV29-1	TRBJ2-1	CSVGHPYNEQFF
TRBV6-5	TRBJ2-7	CASSRTGDRNYEQYF
TRBV19	TRBJ1-3	CASSIGTGAGNTIYF
TRBV19	TRBJ1-6	CASSPGYNSPLHF
TRBV12-3/TRBV12-4	TRBJ2-7	CASSAQYEQYF
TRBV5-4	TRBJ2-5	CASSVTGTQETQYF
TRBV28	TRBJ1-5	CATTGGQGSFGGHF
TRBV7-2	TRBJ2-1	CASSRTSGGYNEQFF
TRBV3-1/TRBV3-2	TRBJ2-1	CASSQIRGRSSYNEQFF
TRBV18	TRBJ2-7	CASSPPGSLLTYEQYF
TRBV7-9	TRBJ1-3	CASSQPPGQDFGNTIYF
TRBV6-5	TRBJ2-3	CASVSGGANTDTQYF